A single sample is the source of the 24 T cell receptor beta chains below, sequenced in a study of regulatory T cells in long-lasting Graves disease. According to the study, TCR beta libraries were built with iRepertoire HTBI primers and CDR3-region Arm-PCR. Each CDR3 protein gets one entry after TCRdb re-called the multiplex PCR reads with MiXCR. The profile covers approximately 400,000 distinct CDR3 sequences, with about an eighth appearing a single time and 15% to 20% taken by the ten largest. Time point denoted: newly diagnosed GD, antithyroid drugs for less than 3 months. Extracted PBMC RNA gave rise to the TCR library. This sample was shared with a second study, whose subject was T cells in Graves' hyperthyroidism and ophthalmopathy.

This specimen consisted of peripheral blood mononuclear cells (PBMCs), obtained at new diagnosis, from a patient treated with antithyroid drugs. Receptors originate from a woman in her late teens or twenties with Graves disease.

Comments on this clonotype: A single base separates this from a much larger clone, so it may be a read error. The V gene is TRBV20-1, the J gene TRBJ2-1; 8 bases are shared with TRBD1. Per germline, CDR1 DFQATT and CDR2 SNEGSKA (reference sequence). After removal of 5 bases from V and 9 bases from J, the junction contained 6 bases not matched to a gene. The CDR3 is 12 residues long. The CDR3 loop is CSAGEDRAEQFF. The CDR3 DNA reads as TGCAGTGCTGGGGAGGACAGGGCTGAGCAGTTCTTC.

J is TRBJ1-1 and V is TRBV4-2, with a possible D match to TRBD1 (5 bases). CDR3 length: 15 amino acids. Germline assignment: CDR1 LGHNA and CDR2 YNFKEQ. V lost 1 base and J lost 6, with 15 bases in between. The CDR3 region is CASSQVAGFGPEAFF. The CDR3 bases are TGTGCCAGCAGCCAAGTAGCAGGGTTCGGGCCTGAAGCTTTCTTT.

This chain joins TRBV29-1 and TRBJ2-7; 7 bases align to TRBD1. The CDR3 covers 12 residues. The ends lost 6 bases at V and 7 bases at J; junction bases unmatched: 9. Germline CDR1 reads SQVTM; CDR2 reads ANQGSEA. This chain's CDR3 is CSVGRGHEEQYF. The CDR3 DNA follows: TGCAGCGTGGGAAGGGGGCATGAGGAGCAGTACTTC.

V gene TRBV5-4 combines with J gene TRBJ1-1; no definite D call. CDR3 length: 14 amino acids. Germline CDR1 SGHNT, CDR2 YYREEE (reference sequence). V lost 3 bases and J lost 4, with 13 bases in between. CDR3 protein: CASSSGSLITEAFF. CDR3 nucleotide sequence: TGTGCCAGCAGCTCGGGAAGCCTGATCACTGAAGCTTTCTTT.

This clonotype appeared many times. CDR3 in DNA: TGTGCCAGCAGCCCCGGGGACAGGGGATTGTCCGGTGAGCAGTTCTTC. This encodes CASSPGDRGLSGEQFF. The chain recombines TRBV7-3 with TRBJ2-1, with 10 positions matching TRBD1. From germline, CDR1 is SGHTA and CDR2 FQGTGA. V dropped 5 bases and J dropped 9; count of bases not matched to a gene: 13. The length of the CDR3 is 16 residues.

There are many counts of this clonotype. The chain recombines TRBV11-2 with TRBJ2-1, with 11 bases that match TRBD2. V was pared by 7 bases and J by 6 bases, with 11 bases of the junction left unmatched. CDR3 length: 16 residues. Germline CDR1 reads SGHAT; CDR2 reads FQNNGV. The chain's CDR3 is CASTRLAGGPPNEQFF. CDR3 bases: TGTGCCAGCACCCGGTTAGCGGGGGGGCCTCCCAATGAGCAGTTCTTC. The full variable domain, completed using reference TRBV11-2 and TRBJ2-1, is EAGVAQSPRYKIIEKRQSVAFWCNPISGHATLYWYQQILGQGPKLLIQFQNNGVVDDSQLPKDRFSAERLKGVDSTLKIQPAKLEDSAVYLCASTRLAGGPPNEQFFGPGTRLTVL.

This clonotype has at least ten counts. V is TRBV28 and J is TRBJ2-5; TRBD2 aligns across 13 bases. Trimming cost V 5 bases and J 3 bases; bases outside gene matches: 6. Per the germline V gene, CDR1 is MDHEN and CDR2 is SYDVKM. The CDR3 is made up of 16 amino acids. The CDR3: CASSIGLAGEKETQYF. The CDR3 DNA sequence: TGTGCCAGCAGTATCGGACTAGCGGGGGAAAAAGAGACCCAGTACTTC.

This chain connects TRBV13 to TRBJ2-1; D is possibly TRBD1 or TRBD2 (7 bases each). The CDR3 covers 19 residues. Germline loops: CDR1 PRHDT, CDR2 FYEKMQ (reference sequence). Trimming removed 0 bases at V and 3 bases at J, with 21 bases between. Here the CDR3 reads CASSLGRERGRGDYNEQFF. Written as DNA, the CDR3 is TGTGCCAGCAGCTTAGGCAGGGAGCGGGGCAGGGGGGACTACAATGAGCAGTTCTTC. The whole variable domain, filled in from reference TRBV13 and TRBJ2-1, reads AAGVIQSPRHLIKEKRETATLKCYPIPRHDTVYWYQQGPGQDPQFLISFYEKMQSDKGSIPDRFSAQQFSDYHSELNMSSLELGDSALYFCASSLGRERGRGDYNEQFFGPGTRLTVL.

This clonotype turned up a few times. This sequence joins TRBV27 and TRBJ2-3; 8 bases agree with TRBD1. The CDR3 is made up of 17 amino acids. V trimming: 6 bases; J trimming: 2 bases; junction bases outside the gene matches: 13. Germline V gene data show CDR1 as MNHEY and CDR2 as SMNVEV (reference sequence). The CDR3 DNA sequence: TGTGCCAGCAGCTCTCGCGGGGACAGGACACTCACAGATACGCAGTATTTT. Its protein product is CASSSRGDRTLTDTQYF.

This clonotype has at least ten counts. CDR3: CASRGSSYEQYF. The CDR3 DNA sequence: TGTGCCAGCAGGGGGAGTTCCTACGAGCAGTACTTC. The gene calls are TRBV6-2 or TRBV6-3 and TRBJ2-7, with a possible D match to TRBD2 (5 bases). Trimming stripped 6 bases from V and 1 base from J, with 7 bases between. The CDR3 covers 12 residues. Germline V gene sequence: CDR1 MNHEY, CDR2 SVGEGT.

V and J are TRBV12-3 or TRBV12-4 and TRBJ2-1; 8 nucleotides line up with TRBD2. V shed 10 bases, J shed 10 bases, and the junction held 12 bases outside the gene matches. This CDR3 comprises 13 residues. The CDR3 region has the DNA TGTGCCACCGGACCTGGACTAGCTGACGAGCAGTTCTTC. It yields the protein CATGPGLADEQFF.

This clonotype was seen at least ten times. In nucleotides, the CDR3 is TGTGCCAGCTCACCGGCCCGAGACTACGAGCAGTACTTC. This sequence encodes CASSPARDYEQYF. The chain employs TRBV18 and TRBJ2-7; unclear D gene. Germline CDR1 KGHSH, CDR2 LQKENI. This CDR3 region has 13 residues. V lost 3 bases, J lost 3 bases, and 9 bases lay in between. The full variable domain, with the rest looked up from reference TRBV18 and TRBJ2-7, is NAGVMQNPRHLVRRRGQEARLRCSPMKGHSHVYWYRQLPEEGLKFMVYLQKENIIDESGMPKERFSAEFPKEGPSILRIQQVVRGDSAAYFCASSPARDYEQYFGPGTRLTVT.

This clonotype was counted at least ten times. The chain recombines TRBV11-2 with TRBJ1-1; a possible D gene is TRBD1 (5 bases). From germline, CDR1 is SGHAT and CDR2 FQNNGV. This CDR3 region has 14 residues. V lost 3 bases, J lost 4 bases, and 12 bases lay in between. The CDR3 DNA follows: TGTGCCAGCAGCTTCCTCGGGGCCTTCACTGAAGCTTTCTTT. This encodes CASSFLGAFTEAFF.

This clonotype was recorded many times. This chain joins TRBV4-3 and TRBJ2-3, with no clear D. V lost 0 bases and J lost 4, with 5 bases in between. CDR1 is LGHNA, CDR2 YSLEER, per germline. This CDR3 has 13 amino acids. This CDR3 is CASSQDVADTQYF. For the CDR3, the DNA is TGCGCCAGCAGCCAAGATGTGGCAGATACGCAGTATTTT.

The V and J genes are TRBV12-5 and TRBJ1-2; D perhaps matches TRBD1 (5 bases). V was pared by 2 bases and J by 6 bases, with 19 bases between. CDR1 LGHNT and CDR2 FRNRAP come from the germline V gene. This CDR3 has 16 amino acids. CDR3 region: CASGLFRGWQSDGYTF. CDR3 sequence (DNA): TGTGCTAGTGGTTTGTTCCGGGGGTGGCAGTCGGATGGCTACACCTTC. Complete variable domain (other parts from reference TRBV12-5 and TRBJ1-2): DARVTQTPRHKVTEMGQEVTMRCQPILGHNTVFWYRQTMMQGLELLAYFRNRAPLDDSGMPKDRFSAEMPDATLATLKIQPSEPRDSAVYFCASGLFRGWQSDGYTFGSGTRLTVV.

This clonotype has a count of ten or more. The chain is built from TRBV4-3 and TRBJ2-3; 9 bases line up with TRBD2. Trimming cost V 1 base and J 13 bases; bases outside gene matches: 9. Looked up from germline, CDR1 is LGHNA and CDR2 is YSLEER. This CDR3 has 14 residues. As DNA, the CDR3 is TGCGCCAGCAGCCAAGTTGCCCGCGGGAGGGCCAAGTATTTT. As protein: CASSQVARGRAKYF.

The sample holds a few counts of this clonotype. The V gene is TRBV7-9, the J gene TRBJ1-2; no reliable D call. V was clipped by 1 base and J by 3 bases, with 15 bases between them. The V gene's germline CDR1 is SEHNR and CDR2 FQNEAQ (reference sequence). The CDR3 runs 16 residues. The DNA of the CDR3 is TGTGCCAGCAGCTTAGACTTGTATGGCAGCCACTATGGCTACACCTTC. The encoded protein is CASSLDLYGSHYGYTF.

This clonotype was observed at least ten times. The rearrangement uses TRBV12-3 or TRBV12-4 and TRBJ1-4; no firm D call. V was cut by 6 bases and J by 7 bases, with 6 bases left in between. The CDR3 length is 11 residues. The CDR3 is CASSRLEKLFF. The CDR3 DNA follows: TGTGCCAGCAGCCGACTTGAAAAACTGTTTTTT.

This clonotype was counted only a few times. V usage is TRBV28 and J usage is TRBJ2-1, with D perhaps matching TRBD1 (5 bases). The germline CDR1 and CDR2 sequences are MDHEN and SYDVKM. The CDR3 covers 18 residues. V was pared by 3 bases and J by 0 bases, with 18 bases between. The DNA of the CDR3 is TGTGCCAGCAGTTTCCCTACAGGACCCACAAGCTCCTACAATGAGCAGTTCTTC. It specifies CASSFPTGPTSSYNEQFF.

This clonotype has just a few counts. The gene calls are TRBV19 and TRBJ2-1; 11 nucleotides line up with TRBD2. Germline values: CDR1 LNHDA, CDR2 SQIVND (reference sequence). V was clipped by 8 bases and J by 2 bases; unmatched bases: 5. This CDR3 is 15 amino acids long. The CDR3 is CASGPGLAAYNEQFF. The CDR3 bases are TGTGCCAGTGGTCCGGGACTAGCGGCCTACAATGAGCAGTTCTTC. The variable domain in full, with the rest retrieved from reference TRBV19 and TRBJ2-1, is DGGITQSPKYLFRKEGQNVTLSCEQNLNHDAMYWYRQDPGQGLRLIYYSQIVNDFQKGDIAEGYSVSREKKESFPLTVTSAQKNPTAFYLCASGPGLAAYNEQFFGPGTRLTVL.

This clonotype was seen at least ten times. This chain joins TRBV19 and TRBJ1-5, with D possibly matching TRBD1 (6 bases). The CDR3 is made up of 16 amino acids. V was pared by 5 bases and J by 1 base, with 15 bases between. Per germline, CDR1 LNHDA and CDR2 SQIVND (reference sequence). The CDR3 region has the DNA TGTGCCAGTAGTGGTAGGGGGGTGGAAAGCAATCAGCCCCAGCATTTT. Amino acid sequence: CASSGRGVESNQPQHF.

This clonotype was detected many times. The chain links TRBV6-1 to TRBJ2-1, with 15 bases fitting TRBD2. This CDR3 has 16 amino acids. CDR1 and CDR2 (germline): MNHNS, SASEGT. With V trimmed by 7 bases and J by 4 bases, 5 bases remained unmatched. CDR3 in amino acids: CASKLGTSGRYNEQFF. In DNA form, the CDR3 reads TGTGCCAGCAAGTTAGGGACTAGCGGGAGGTACAATGAGCAGTTCTTC.

The chain links TRBV7-3 to TRBJ2-2; D ambiguous. Germline CDR1 is SGHTA and CDR2 is FQGTGA. Trimming took 6 bases from V and 5 from J, leaving 13 bases between them. This CDR3 has 14 amino acids. CDR3 residues: CASSRTSSTGELFF. CDR3 sequence (DNA): TGTGCCAGCAGTCGTACCAGCTCTACCGGGGAGCTGTTTTTT.

This clonotype was recorded at least ten times. This sequence joins TRBV4-1 and TRBJ1-1; a weak D match, TRBD1 (5 bases). With 1 base removed from V and 6 bases from J, the gap between germline ends came to 12 bases. This CDR3 is 14 amino acids long. CDR1 is MGHRA, CDR2 YSYEKL, per germline. Here the CDR3 DNA reads TGCGCCAGCAGCCAAGGTCGGGGGGTGGCTGAAGCTTTCTTT. Its translation: CASSQGRGVAEAFF.